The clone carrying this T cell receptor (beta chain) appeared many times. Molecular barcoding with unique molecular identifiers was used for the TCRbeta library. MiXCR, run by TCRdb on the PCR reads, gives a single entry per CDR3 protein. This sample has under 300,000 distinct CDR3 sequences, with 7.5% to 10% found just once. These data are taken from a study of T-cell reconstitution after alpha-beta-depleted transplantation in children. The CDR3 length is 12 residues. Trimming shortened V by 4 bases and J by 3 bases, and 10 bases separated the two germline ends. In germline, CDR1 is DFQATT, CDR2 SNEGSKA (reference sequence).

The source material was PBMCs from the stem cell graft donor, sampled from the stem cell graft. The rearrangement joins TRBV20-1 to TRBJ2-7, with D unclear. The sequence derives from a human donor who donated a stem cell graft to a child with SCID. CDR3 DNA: TGCAGTGCTATCCAGCAGTTCTACGAGCAGTACTTC. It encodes CSAIQQFYEQYF.